Listed below are T cell receptor beta chains from one sample, sequenced in a study of Ad26.COV2.S vaccination and SARS-CoV-2 variants. The protocol was immunoSEQ multiplex PCR, while the TCRdb copy is restricted to in-frame clones and leaves out a portion. The sample carries fewer than 400,000 clones, about 86% recorded once. This specimen consisted of peripheral blood, obtained in a trial of Ad26.COV2.S vaccine versus placebo. These receptors were collected from a person aged 18 to 59 who received the Ad26.COV2.S COVID-19 vaccine or a placebo. CDR3s include the opening cysteine and the closing phenylalanine or tryptophan. Fields, in order: D gene, J gene, clone size, V gene, CDR3 protein, CDR3 DNA. A D gene is named only where the DNA matches it firmly. Clone size is not always given. Where it is, it says once, few, many or a class for expanded clones.

d_call: .
j_call: TRBJ1-5
clone_size: .
v_call: TRBV4-2
cdr3_aa: CASSQYPDSLNQPQHF
cdr3_nt: TGTGCCAGCAGCCAATACCCGGACAGCCTCAATCAGCCCCAGCATTTT

d_call: .
j_call: TRBJ2-3
clone_size: .
v_call: TRBV6-2/TRBV6-3
cdr3_aa: CASSHLVTGFTQYF
cdr3_nt: TGTGCCAGCAGTCATCTCGTTACAGGGTTTACGCAGTATTTT

d_call: .
j_call: TRBJ1-4
clone_size: .
v_call: TRBV20-1
cdr3_aa: CSARAGEKLFF
cdr3_nt: TGCAGTGCTAGAGCGGGGGAAAAACTGTTTTTT

d_call: TRBD2
j_call: TRBJ2-1
clone_size: few
v_call: TRBV5-4
cdr3_aa: CASSWSSGARDNEQFF
cdr3_nt: TGTGCCAGCAGCTGGTCTAGCGGGGCGAGGGACAATGAGCAGTTCTTC

d_call: TRBD1
j_call: TRBJ2-7
clone_size: .
v_call: TRBV9
cdr3_aa: CASSVGDRGRSEQYF
cdr3_nt: TGTGCCAGCAGCGTAGGGGACAGGGGGCGGAGCGAGCAGTACTTC

d_call: .
j_call: TRBJ2-2
clone_size: .
v_call: TRBV5-4
cdr3_aa: CASSGSQVATGELFF
cdr3_nt: TGTGCCAGCAGCGGGTCCCAGGTGGCCACCGGGGAGCTGTTTTTT

d_call: TRBD2
j_call: TRBJ2-1
clone_size: once
v_call: TRBV7-2
cdr3_aa: CASSLGLAGRGEQFF
cdr3_nt: TGTGCCAGCAGCTTAGGCCTAGCGGGGAGAGGGGAGCAGTTCTTC

d_call: .
j_call: TRBJ2-5
clone_size: .
v_call: TRBV9
cdr3_aa: CASSSQQETQYF
cdr3_nt: TGTGCCAGCAGCTCCCAACAAGAGACCCAGTACTTC

d_call: .
j_call: TRBJ1-6
clone_size: .
v_call: TRBV2
cdr3_aa: CASSEEGISISPLHF
cdr3_nt: TGTGCCAGCAGTGAAGAGGGAATAAGTATATCACCCCTCCACTTT

d_call: TRBD1
j_call: TRBJ2-7
clone_size: .
v_call: TRBV27
cdr3_aa: CASSLLWDSAYEQYF
cdr3_nt: TGTGCCAGCAGTTTATTATGGGACAGCGCCTACGAGCAGTACTTC

d_call: .
j_call: TRBJ2-7
clone_size: .
v_call: TRBV7-2
cdr3_aa: CASNRRAGGLSYEQYF
cdr3_nt: TGTGCCAGCAATCGACGGGCGGGTGGATTATCCTACGAGCAGTACTTC

d_call: .
j_call: TRBJ1-3
clone_size: .
v_call: TRBV10-3
cdr3_aa: CAISEGADSGNTIYF
cdr3_nt: TGTGCCATCAGTGAGGGCGCAGACTCTGGAAACACCATATATTTT

d_call: .
j_call: TRBJ1-1
clone_size: once
v_call: TRBV11-2
cdr3_aa: CASSSGRGVRAFF
cdr3_nt: TGTGCCAGCAGCTCTGGCCGGGGGGTTAGGGCTTTCTTT

d_call: TRBD1
j_call: TRBJ2-7
clone_size: .
v_call: TRBV4-1
cdr3_aa: CASSPVGRGSRYEQYF
cdr3_nt: TGCGCCAGCAGCCCCGTGGGCAGGGGGTCTCGCTACGAGCAGTACTTC

d_call: TRBD1
j_call: TRBJ1-1
clone_size: once
v_call: TRBV6-5
cdr3_aa: CASRGQGGGNTEAFF
cdr3_nt: TGTGCCAGCAGGGGACAGGGGGGAGGGAACACTGAAGCTTTCTTT

d_call: TRBD1
j_call: TRBJ2-7
clone_size: .
v_call: TRBV3-1/TRBV3-2
cdr3_aa: CASSQGSGRGRISSPYEQYF
cdr3_nt: TGTGCCAGCAGCCAAGGATCGGGCAGGGGGCGGATTTCTTCTCCCTACGAGCAGTACTTC

d_call: .
j_call: TRBJ1-2
clone_size: .
v_call: TRBV18
cdr3_aa: CASSARQPMGYTF
cdr3_nt: TGTGCCAGCTCTGCCCGACAGCCTATGGGCTACACCTTC